This T cell receptor (beta chain) was recovered during a study of OX40 agonist ivuxolimab in advanced cancers. Sequencing was performed with immunoSEQ multiplex PCR; in TCRdb, only in-frame clones are kept and a portion is missing. Among fewer than 100,000 clones, roughly 86% were seen once, and the ten largest hold around 0.79%. Looked up from germline, CDR1 is SGHDN and CDR2 is FVKESK. The CDR3 is 11 amino acids. Trimming cost V 5 bases and J 1 base, with 0 bases left between them. The source was CD4+ or CD8+ T cells sorted from blood, collected in a trial of the OX40 agonist ivuxolimab. The sequence was collected from an adult with an advanced solid tumor such as melanoma, head and neck, liver or kidney cancer. This chain joins TRBV14 and TRBJ1-3, with D unclear. The CDR3 DNA reads TGTGCCAGCAGCTCTGGAAACACCATATATTTT. This translates into CASSSGNTIYF.